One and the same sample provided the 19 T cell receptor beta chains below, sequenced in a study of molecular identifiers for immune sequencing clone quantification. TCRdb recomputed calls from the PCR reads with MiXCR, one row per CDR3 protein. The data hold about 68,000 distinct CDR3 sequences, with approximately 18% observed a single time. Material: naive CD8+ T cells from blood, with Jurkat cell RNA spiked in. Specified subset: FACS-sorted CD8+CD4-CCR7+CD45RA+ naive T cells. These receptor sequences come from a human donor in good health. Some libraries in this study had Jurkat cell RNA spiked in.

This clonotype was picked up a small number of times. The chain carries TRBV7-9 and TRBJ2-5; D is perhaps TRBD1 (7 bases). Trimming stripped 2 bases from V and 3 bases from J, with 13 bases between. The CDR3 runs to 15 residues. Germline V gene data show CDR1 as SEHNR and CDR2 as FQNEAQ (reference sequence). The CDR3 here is CASSLNRGLEETQYF. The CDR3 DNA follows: TGTGCCAGCAGCTTAAACAGGGGACTCGAAGAGACCCAGTACTTC.

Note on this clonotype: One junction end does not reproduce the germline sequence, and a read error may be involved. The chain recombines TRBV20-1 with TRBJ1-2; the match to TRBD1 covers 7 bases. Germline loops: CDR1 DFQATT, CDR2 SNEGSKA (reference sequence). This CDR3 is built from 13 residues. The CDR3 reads CSTRDYGTVGYTF. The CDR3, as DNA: TGCAGTACTAGAGATTACGGGACAGTCGGCTACACCTTC.

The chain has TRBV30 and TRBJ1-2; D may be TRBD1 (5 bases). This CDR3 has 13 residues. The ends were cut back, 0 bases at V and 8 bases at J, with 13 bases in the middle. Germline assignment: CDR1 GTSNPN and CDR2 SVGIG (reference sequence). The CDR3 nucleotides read TGTGCCTGGAGTGTACCCGGTTGGGGCGGCTACACCTTC. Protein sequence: CAWSVPGWGGYTF.

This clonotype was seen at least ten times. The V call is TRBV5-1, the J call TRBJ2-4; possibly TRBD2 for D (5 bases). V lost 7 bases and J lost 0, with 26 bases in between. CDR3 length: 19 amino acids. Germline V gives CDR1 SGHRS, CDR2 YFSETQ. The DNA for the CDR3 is TGCGCCAGCCCACCGAGAAGGCCCCCCCGAGGGATAGCCAAAAACATTCAGTACTTC. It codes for CASPPRRPPRGIAKNIQYF.

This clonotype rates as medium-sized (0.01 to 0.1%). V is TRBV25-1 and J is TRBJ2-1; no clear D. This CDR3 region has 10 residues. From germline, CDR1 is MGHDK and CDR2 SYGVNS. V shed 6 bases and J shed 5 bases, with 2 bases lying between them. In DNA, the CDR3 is TGTGCCAGCAGCCACAATGAGCAGTTCTTC. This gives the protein CASSHNEQFF.

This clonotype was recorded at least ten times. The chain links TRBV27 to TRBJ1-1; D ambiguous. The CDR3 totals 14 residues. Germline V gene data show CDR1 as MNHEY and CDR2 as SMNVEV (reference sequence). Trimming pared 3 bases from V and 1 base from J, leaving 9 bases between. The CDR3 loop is CASSFLVGNTEAFF. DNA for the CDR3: TGTGCCAGCAGTTTTTTGGTGGGGAACACTGAAGCTTTCTTT.

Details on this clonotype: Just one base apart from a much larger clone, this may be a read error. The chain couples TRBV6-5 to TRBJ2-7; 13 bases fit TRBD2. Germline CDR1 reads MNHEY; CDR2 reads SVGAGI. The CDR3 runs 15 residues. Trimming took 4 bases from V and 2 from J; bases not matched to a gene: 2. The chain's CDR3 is CASSFGTSGAYEQYF. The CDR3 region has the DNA TGTGCCAGCAGTTTCGGGACTAGCGGGGCCTACGAGCAGTACTTC.

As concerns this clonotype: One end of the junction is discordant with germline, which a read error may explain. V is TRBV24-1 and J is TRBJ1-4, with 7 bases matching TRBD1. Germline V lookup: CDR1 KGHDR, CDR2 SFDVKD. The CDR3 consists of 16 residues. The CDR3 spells CATCDFPRTGDEKLFF. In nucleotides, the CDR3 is TGTGCCACCTGTGATTTCCCAAGGACAGGCGATGAAAAACTGTTCTTT.

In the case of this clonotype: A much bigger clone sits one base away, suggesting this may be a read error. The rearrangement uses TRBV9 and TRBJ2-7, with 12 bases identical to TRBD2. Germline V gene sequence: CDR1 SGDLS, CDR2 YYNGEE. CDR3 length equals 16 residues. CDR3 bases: TGTGCCAGCAGCGTAGGACTAGCGGGAGTCAGGAACGAGCGGTACTTC. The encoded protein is CASSVGLAGVRNERYF. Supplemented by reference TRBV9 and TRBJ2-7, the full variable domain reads DSGVTQTPKHLITATGQRVTLRCSPRSGDLSVYWYQQSLDQGLQFLIQYYNGEERAKGNILERFSAQQFPDLHSELNLSSLELGDSALYFCASSVGLAGVRNERYFGPGTRLTVT.

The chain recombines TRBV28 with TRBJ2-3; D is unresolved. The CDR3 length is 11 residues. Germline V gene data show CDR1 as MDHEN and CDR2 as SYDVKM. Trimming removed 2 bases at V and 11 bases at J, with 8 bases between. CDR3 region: CASSLRVLQYF. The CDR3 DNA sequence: TGTGCCAGCAGTTTAAGGGTTTTGCAGTATTTT.

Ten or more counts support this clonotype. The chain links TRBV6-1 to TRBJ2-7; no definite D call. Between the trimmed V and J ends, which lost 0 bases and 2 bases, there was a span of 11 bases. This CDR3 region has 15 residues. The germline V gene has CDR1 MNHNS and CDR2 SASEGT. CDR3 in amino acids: CASSEAIQLAYEQYF. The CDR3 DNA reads TGTGCCAGCAGTGAAGCTATCCAGCTAGCCTACGAGCAGTACTTC.

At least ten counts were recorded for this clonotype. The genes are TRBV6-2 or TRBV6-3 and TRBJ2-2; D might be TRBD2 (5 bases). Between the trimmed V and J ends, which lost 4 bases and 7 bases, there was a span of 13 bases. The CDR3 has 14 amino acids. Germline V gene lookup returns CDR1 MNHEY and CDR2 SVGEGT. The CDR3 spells CASSSISSIGELFF. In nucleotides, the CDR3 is TGTGCCAGCAGTTCCATATCTAGCATCGGGGAGCTGTTTTTT.

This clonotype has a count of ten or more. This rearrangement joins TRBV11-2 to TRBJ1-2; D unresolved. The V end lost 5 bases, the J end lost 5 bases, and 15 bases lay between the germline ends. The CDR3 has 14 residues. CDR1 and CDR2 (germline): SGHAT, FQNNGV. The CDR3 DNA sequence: TGTGCCAGCAGCCGTCCCGCGCCACCGTATGGCTACACCTTC. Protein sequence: CASSRPAPPYGYTF.

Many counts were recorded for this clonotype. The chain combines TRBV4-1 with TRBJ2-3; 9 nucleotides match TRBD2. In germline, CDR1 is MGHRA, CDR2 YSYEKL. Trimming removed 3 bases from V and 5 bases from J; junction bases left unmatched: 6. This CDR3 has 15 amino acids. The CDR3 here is CASSHFSGSEDTQYF. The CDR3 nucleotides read TGCGCCAGCAGCCATTTTAGCGGGAGTGAAGATACGCAGTATTTT.

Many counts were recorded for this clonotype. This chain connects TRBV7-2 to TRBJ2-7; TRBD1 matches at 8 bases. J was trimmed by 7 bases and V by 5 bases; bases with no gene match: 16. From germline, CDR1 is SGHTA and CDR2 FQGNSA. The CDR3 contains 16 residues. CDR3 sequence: CASSPWTGYDLYEQYF. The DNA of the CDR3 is TGTGCCAGCAGCCCATGGACAGGGTACGATTTGTATGAGCAGTACTTC.

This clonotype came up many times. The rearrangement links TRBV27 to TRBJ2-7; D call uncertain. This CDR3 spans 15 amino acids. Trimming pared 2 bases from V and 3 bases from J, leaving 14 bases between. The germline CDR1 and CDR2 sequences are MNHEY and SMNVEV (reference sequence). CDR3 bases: TGTGCCAGCAGTTTAGGCCCCGGGTACGTCTACGAGCAGTACTTC. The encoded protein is CASSLGPGYVYEQYF.

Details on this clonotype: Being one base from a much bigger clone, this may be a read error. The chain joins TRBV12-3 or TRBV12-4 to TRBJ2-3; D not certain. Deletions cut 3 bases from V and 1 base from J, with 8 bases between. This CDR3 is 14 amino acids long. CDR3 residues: CASSLQQGTDTQYF. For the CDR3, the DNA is TGTGCCAGCAGTTTGCAGCAAGGCACAGATACGCAGTATTTT.

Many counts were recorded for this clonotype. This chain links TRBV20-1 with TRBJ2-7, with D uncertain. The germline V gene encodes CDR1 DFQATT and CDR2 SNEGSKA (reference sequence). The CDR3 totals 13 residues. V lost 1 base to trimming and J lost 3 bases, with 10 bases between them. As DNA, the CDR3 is TGCAGTGCTAGAGCCCGCTCACACTACGAGCAGTACTTC. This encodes CSARARSHYEQYF.

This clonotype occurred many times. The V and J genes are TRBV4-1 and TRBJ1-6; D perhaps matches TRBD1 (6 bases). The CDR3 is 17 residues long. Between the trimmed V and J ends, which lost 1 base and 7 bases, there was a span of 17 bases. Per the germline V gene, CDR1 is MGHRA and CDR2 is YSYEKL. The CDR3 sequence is CASSQGNLQGMNSPLHF. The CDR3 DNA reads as TGCGCCAGCAGCCAAGGCAACCTACAGGGTATGAATTCACCCCTCCACTTT.